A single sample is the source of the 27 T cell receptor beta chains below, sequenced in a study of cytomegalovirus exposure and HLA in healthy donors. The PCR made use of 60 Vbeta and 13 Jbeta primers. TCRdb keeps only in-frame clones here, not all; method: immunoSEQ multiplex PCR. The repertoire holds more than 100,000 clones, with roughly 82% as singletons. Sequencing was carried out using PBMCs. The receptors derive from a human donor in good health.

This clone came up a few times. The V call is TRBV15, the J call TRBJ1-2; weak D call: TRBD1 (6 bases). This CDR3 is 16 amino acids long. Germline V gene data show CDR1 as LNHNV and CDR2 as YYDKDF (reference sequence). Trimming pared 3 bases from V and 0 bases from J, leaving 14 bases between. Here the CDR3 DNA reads TGTGCCACCAGCAGGGTTCGACAGGCTGCTAACTATGGCTACACCTTC. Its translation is CATSRVRQAANYGYTF. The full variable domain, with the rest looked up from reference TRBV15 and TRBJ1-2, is DAMVIQNPRYQVTQFGKPVTLSCSQTLNHNVMYWYQQKSSQAPKLLFHYYDKDFNNEADTPDNFQSRRPNTSFCFLDIRSPGLGDTAMYLCATSRVRQAANYGYTFGSGTRLTVV.

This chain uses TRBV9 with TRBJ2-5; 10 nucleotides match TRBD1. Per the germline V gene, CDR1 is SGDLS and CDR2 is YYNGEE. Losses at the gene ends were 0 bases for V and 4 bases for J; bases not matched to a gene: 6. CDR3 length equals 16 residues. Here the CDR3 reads CASSVETGGWGETQYF. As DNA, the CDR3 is TGTGCCAGCAGCGTAGAGACAGGGGGCTGGGGAGAGACCCAGTACTTC.

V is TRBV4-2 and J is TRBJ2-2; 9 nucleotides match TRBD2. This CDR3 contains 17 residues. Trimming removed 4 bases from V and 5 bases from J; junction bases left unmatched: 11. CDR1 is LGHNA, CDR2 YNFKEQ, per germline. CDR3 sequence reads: CASSPSRGGRGTGELFF. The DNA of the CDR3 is TGTGCCAGCAGCCCTTCGAGGGGCGGGAGGGGTACCGGGGAGCTGTTTTTT.

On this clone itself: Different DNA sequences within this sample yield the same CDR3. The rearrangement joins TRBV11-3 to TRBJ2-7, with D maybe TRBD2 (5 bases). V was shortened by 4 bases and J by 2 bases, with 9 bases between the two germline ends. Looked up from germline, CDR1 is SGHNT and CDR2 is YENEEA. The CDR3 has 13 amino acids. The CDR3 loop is CASSSRAPYEQYF. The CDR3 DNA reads TGTGCCAGCAGCTCGAGGGCCCCCTACGAGCAGTACTTC.

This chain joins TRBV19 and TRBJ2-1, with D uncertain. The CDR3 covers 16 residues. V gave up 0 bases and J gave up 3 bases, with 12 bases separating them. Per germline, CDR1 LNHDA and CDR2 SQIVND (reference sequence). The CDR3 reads CASSIDFNGFYNEQFF. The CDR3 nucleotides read TGTGCCAGTAGTATAGATTTTAACGGGTTCTACAATGAGCAGTTCTTC. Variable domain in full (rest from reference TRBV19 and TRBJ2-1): DGGITQSPKYLFRKEGQNVTLSCEQNLNHDAMYWYRQDPGQGLRLIYYSQIVNDFQKGDIAEGYSVSREKKESFPLTVTSAQKNPTAFYLCASSIDFNGFYNEQFFGPGTRLTVL.

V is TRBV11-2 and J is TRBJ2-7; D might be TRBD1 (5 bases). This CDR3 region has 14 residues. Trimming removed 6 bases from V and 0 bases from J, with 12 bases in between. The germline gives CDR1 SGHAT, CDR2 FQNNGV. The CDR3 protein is CASRGQIISYEQYF. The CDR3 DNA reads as TGTGCCAGCAGAGGACAAATAATCTCCTACGAGCAGTACTTC.

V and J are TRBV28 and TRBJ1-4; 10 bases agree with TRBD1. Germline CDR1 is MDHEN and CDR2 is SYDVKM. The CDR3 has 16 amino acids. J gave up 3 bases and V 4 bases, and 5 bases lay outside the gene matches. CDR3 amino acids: CASSSGGQGANEKLFF. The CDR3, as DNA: TGTGCCAGCAGTTCGGGAGGACAGGGGGCTAATGAAAAACTGTTTTTT. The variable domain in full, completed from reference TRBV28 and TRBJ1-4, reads DVKVTQSSRYLVKRTGEKVFLECVQDMDHENMFWYRQDPGLGLRLIYFSYDVKMKEKGDIPEGYSVSREKKERFSLILESASTNQTSMYLCASSSGGQGANEKLFFGSGTQLSVL.

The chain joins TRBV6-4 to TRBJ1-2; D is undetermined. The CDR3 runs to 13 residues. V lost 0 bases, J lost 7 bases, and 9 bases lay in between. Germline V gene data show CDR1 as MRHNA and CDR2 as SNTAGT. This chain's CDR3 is CASSDSVQSGYTF. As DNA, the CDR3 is TGTGCCAGCAGTGACTCAGTACAGAGTGGCTACACCTTC.

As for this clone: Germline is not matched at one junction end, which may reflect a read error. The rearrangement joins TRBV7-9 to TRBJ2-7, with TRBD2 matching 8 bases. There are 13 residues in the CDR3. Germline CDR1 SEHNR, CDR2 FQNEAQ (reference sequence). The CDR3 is CSSSFETGGEQYF. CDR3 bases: TGTTCCAGCAGCTTCGAGACGGGAGGGGAGCAGTACTTC.

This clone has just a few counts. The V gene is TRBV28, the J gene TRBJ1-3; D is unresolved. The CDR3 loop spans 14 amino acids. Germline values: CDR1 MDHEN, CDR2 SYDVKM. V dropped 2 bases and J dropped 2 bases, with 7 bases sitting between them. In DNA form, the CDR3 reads TGTGCCAGCAGTTTACCCGGGGCTGGAAACACCATATATTTT. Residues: CASSLPGAGNTIYF.

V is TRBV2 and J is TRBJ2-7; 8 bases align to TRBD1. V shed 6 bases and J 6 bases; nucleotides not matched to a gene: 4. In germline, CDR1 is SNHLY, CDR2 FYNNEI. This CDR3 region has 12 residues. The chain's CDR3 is CASSRTGIEQYF. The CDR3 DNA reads TGTGCCAGCAGCCGGACAGGGATCGAGCAGTACTTC.

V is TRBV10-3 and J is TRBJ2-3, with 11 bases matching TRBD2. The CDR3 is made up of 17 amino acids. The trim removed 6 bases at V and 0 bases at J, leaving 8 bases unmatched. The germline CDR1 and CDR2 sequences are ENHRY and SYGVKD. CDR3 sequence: CAIRGPGLAASTDTQYF. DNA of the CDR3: TGTGCCATCAGGGGGCCGGGACTAGCGGCTAGCACAGATACGCAGTATTTT.

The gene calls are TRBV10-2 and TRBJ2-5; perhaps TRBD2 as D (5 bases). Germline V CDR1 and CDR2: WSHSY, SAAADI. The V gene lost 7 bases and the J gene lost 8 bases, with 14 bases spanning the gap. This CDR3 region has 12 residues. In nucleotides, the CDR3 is TGCGCCAGCAAACGGGATTGGGAAACCCAGTACTTC. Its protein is CASKRDWETQYF.

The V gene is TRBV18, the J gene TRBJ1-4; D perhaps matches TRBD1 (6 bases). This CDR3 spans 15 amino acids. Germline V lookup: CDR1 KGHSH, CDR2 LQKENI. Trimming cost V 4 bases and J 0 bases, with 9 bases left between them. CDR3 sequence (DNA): TGTGCCAGCTCACTAACAGGGCCAACTAATGAAAAACTGTTTTTT. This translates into CASSLTGPTNEKLFF. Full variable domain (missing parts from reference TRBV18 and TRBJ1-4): NAGVMQNPRHLVRRRGQEARLRCSPMKGHSHVYWYRQLPEEGLKFMVYLQKENIIDESGMPKERFSAEFPKEGPSILRIQQVVRGDSAAYFCASSLTGPTNEKLFFGSGTQLSVL.

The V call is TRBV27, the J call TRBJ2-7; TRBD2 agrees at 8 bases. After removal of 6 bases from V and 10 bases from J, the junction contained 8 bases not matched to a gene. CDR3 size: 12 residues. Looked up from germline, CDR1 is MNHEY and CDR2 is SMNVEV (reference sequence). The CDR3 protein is CASRTGLAQQYF. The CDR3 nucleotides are TGTGCCAGCAGAACCGGACTAGCTCAACAGTACTTC.

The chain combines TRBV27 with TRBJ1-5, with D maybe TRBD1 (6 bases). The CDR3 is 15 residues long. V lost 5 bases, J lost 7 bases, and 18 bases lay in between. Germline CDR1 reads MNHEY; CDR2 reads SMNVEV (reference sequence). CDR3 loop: CASSKRTGSGQPQHF. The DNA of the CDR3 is TGTGCCAGCAGTAAAAGAACAGGGTCCGGGCAGCCCCAGCATTTT.

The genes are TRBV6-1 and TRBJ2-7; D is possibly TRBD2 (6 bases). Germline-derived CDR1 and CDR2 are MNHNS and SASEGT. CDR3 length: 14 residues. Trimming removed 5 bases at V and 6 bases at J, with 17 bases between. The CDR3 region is CASSYTGPGGEQYF. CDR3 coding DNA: TGTGCCAGCAGTTATACCGGGCCCGGGGGCGAGCAGTACTTC.

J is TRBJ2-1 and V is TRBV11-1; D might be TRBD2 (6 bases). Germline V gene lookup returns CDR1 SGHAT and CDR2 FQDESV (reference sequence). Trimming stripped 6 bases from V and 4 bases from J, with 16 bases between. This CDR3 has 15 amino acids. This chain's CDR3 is CASSLTGEVYNEQFF. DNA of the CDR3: TGTGCCAGCAGTCTTACGGGAGAGGTGTACAATGAGCAGTTCTTC. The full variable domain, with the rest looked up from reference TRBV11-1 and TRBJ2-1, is EAEVAQSPRYKITEKSQAVAFWCDPISGHATLYWYRQILGQGPELLVQFQDESVVDDSQLPKDRFSAERLKGVDSTLKIQPAELGDSAMYLCASSLTGEVYNEQFFGPGTRLTVL.

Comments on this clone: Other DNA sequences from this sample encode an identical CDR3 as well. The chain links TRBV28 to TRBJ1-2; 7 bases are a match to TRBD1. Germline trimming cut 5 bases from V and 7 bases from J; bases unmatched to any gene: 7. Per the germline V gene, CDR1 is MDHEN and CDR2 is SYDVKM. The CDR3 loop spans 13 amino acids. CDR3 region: CASSPDRVGGYTF. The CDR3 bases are TGTGCCAGCAGTCCCGACAGGGTGGGTGGCTACACCTTC.

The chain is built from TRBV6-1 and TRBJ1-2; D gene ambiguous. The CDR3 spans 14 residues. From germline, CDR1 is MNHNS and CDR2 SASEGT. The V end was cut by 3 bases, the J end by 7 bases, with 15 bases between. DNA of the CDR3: TGTGCCAGCAGTGAGTACGGCCCCCGGGGTGGCTACACCTTC. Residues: CASSEYGPRGGYTF.

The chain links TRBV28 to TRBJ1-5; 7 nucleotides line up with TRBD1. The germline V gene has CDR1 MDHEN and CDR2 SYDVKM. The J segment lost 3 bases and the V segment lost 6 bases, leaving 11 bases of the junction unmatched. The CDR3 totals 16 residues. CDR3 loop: CASSSATRGSNQPQHF. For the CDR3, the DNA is TGTGCCAGCAGCTCAGCTACCAGGGGGTCCAATCAGCCCCAGCATTTT.

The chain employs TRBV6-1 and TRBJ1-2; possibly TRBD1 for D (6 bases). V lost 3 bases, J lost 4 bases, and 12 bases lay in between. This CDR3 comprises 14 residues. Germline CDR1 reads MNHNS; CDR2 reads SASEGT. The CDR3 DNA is TGTGCCAGCAGTGATCCCGGGACACTCTATGGCTACACCTTC. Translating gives CASSDPGTLYGYTF.

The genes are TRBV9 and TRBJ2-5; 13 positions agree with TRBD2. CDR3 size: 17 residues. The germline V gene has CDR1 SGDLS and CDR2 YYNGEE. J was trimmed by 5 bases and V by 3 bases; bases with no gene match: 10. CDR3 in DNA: TGTGCCAGCAGCGCGGGGACTAGCGGGATGGGGGTGGAGACCCAGTACTTC. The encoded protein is CASSAGTSGMGVETQYF.

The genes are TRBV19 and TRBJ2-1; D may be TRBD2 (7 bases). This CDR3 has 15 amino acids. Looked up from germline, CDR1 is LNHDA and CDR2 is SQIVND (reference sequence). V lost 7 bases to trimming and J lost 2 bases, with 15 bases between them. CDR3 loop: CASTAGAQTYNEQFF. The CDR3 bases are TGTGCCAGTACCGCGGGGGCCCAAACCTACAATGAGCAGTTCTTC.

The CDR3 DNA follows: TGTGCCAGCAAGGGGTGGGACTTATACACCGGGGAGCTGTTTTTT. This sequence encodes CASKGWDLYTGELFF. The chain uses TRBV6-1 and TRBJ2-2; tentatively, D is TRBD2 (6 bases). Germline loops: CDR1 MNHNS, CDR2 SASEGT. This CDR3 has 15 residues. Trimming stripped 7 bases from V and 3 bases from J, with 15 bases between.

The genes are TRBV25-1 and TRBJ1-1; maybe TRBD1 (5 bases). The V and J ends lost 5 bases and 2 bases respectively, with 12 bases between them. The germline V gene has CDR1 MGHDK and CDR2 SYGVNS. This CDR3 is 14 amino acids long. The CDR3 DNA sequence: TGTGCCAGCAGTCCCCGGGGGGGAAACACTGAAGCTTTCTTT. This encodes CASSPRGGNTEAFF.

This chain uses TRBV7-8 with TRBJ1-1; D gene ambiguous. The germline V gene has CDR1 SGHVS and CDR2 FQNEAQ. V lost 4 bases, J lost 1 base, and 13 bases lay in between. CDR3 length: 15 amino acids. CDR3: CASSSFEAANTEAFF. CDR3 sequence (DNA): TGTGCCAGCAGCTCCTTTGAGGCAGCGAACACTGAAGCTTTCTTT. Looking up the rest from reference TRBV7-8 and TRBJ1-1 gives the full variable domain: GAGVSQSPRYKVAKRGQDVALRCDPISGHVSLFWYQQALGQGPEFLTYFQNEAQLDKSGLPSDRFFAERPEGSVSTLKIQRTQQEDSAVYLCASSSFEAANTEAFFGQGTRLTVV.